These 18 T cell receptor beta chains were all obtained from the same sample, sequenced in a study of T cell responses to AZD1222 COVID-19 vaccine (dated by TCRdb to the early 2020s). Library generation was performed with the immunoSEQ multiplex PCR assay. TCRdb holds this immuneACCESS table with in-frame rearrangements only. Some clones are missing; in checked studies, unresolved V genes explain under half, and the rest has no known cause. The sample table contains around 110,000 clones; only one count was recorded for approximately 83% of them. In total, the top ten clones hold roughly 3.9% of the sample. The time point label, read with the paper, signifies: baseline before first vaccination. The treatment or condition label, read with the paper, signifies: meningococcal conjugate vaccine given as trial control. This sample comprised peripheral blood, obtained on day 0 of MenACWY control vaccination. The receptors were sampled from an adult in good health.

A single count supports this clone. The DNA for the CDR3 is TGCGCCAGCAGCCAAGATGGCAGGGGTCCCAATGAAAAACTGTTTTTT. This translates into CASSQDGRGPNEKLFF. The J gene is TRBJ1-4, the V gene TRBV4-1; D is possibly TRBD1 (6 bases). The V and J ends lost 0 bases and 5 bases respectively, with 13 bases between them. This CDR3 comprises 16 residues. In germline, CDR1 is MGHRA, CDR2 YSYEKL.

The chain couples TRBV10-1 to TRBJ2-5; TRBD2 matches 8 bases. This CDR3 has 15 residues. CDR1 is WNHNN and CDR2 is SYGVQD in the germline V gene (reference sequence). V shed 4 bases and J 3 bases; nucleotides not matched to a gene: 7. The CDR3 region is CASSGGLGEKETQYF. In DNA form, the CDR3 reads TGCGCCAGCAGTGGGGGACTAGGGGAAAAAGAGACCCAGTACTTC.

This chain uses TRBV12-3 or TRBV12-4 with TRBJ2-7; tentative D call: TRBD2 (6 bases). The CDR3 consists of 13 residues. V lost 6 bases, J lost 4 bases, and 13 bases lay in between. The CDR3 nucleotides are TGTGCCAGCAGACTAACTCGGGGGTACGAGCAGTACTTC. Amino acids: CASRLTRGYEQYF.

The V and J genes are TRBV5-8 and TRBJ1-2; unclear D gene. V was shortened by 2 bases and J by 4 bases, with 21 bases between the two germline ends. This CDR3 has 17 residues. Germline loops: CDR1 SGHTS, CDR2 YDEGEE. CDR3 protein: CASSFYEGYPNTYGYTF. Here the CDR3 DNA reads TGTGCCAGCAGCTTTTATGAGGGATACCCTAATACCTATGGCTACACCTTC.

CDR3 sequence reads: CASSLGSGEETQYF. The CDR3 coding sequence is TGTGCCAGCAGCCTTGGGAGCGGGGAGGAGACCCAGTACTTC. The V and J genes are TRBV4-2 and TRBJ2-5, with TRBD2 identical over 7 bases. Unmatched junction bases numbered 7, after V lost 4 bases and J lost 5 bases. The V gene's germline CDR1 is LGHNA and CDR2 YNFKEQ. This CDR3 has 14 residues.

The rearrangement links TRBV11-2 to TRBJ1-6, with TRBD1 as a possible D gene (6 bases). The germline gives CDR1 SGHAT, CDR2 FQNNGV. The length of the CDR3 is 16 residues. With 5 bases removed from V and 9 bases from J, the gap between germline ends came to 20 bases. CDR3 protein: CASSPSSAGAGSPLHF. The CDR3 DNA sequence: TGTGCCAGCAGCCCCTCGTCCGCAGGGGCTGGTTCACCCCTCCACTTT.

This chain joins TRBV9 and TRBJ1-1; D not certain. CDR1 is SGDLS and CDR2 is YYNGEE in the germline V gene. V was clipped by 0 bases and J by 2 bases, with 5 bases between them. The CDR3 totals 13 residues. CDR3 region: CASSVEANTEAFF. The CDR3 coding sequence is TGTGCCAGCAGCGTAGAGGCCAACACTGAAGCTTTCTTT.

The gene calls are TRBV24-1 and TRBJ2-5, with D unresolved. V lost 3 bases, J lost 1 base, and 5 bases lay in between. The CDR3 is 13 residues long. Germline V lookup: CDR1 KGHDR, CDR2 SFDVKD. In DNA form, the CDR3 reads TGTGCCACCAGTGATGGCGGCCAAGAGACCCAGTACTTC. This sequence encodes CATSDGGQETQYF.

The rearrangement joins TRBV28 to TRBJ1-1; no clear D gene. In germline, CDR1 is MDHEN, CDR2 SYDVKM. This CDR3 is 14 amino acids long. The V end lost 6 bases, the J end lost 6 bases, and 17 bases lay between the germline ends. The DNA of the CDR3 is TGTGCCAGCAGAGATATACTCGGGGTGGCTGAAGCTTTCTTT. Protein sequence: CASRDILGVAEAFF.

This sequence joins TRBV6-1 and TRBJ1-2; 12 positions match TRBD1. The CDR3 totals 17 residues. V dropped 3 bases and J dropped 4; count of bases not matched to a gene: 9. In germline, CDR1 is MNHNS, CDR2 SASEGT. The CDR3 DNA follows: TGTGCCAGCAGTGAGCGGGACAGGGGGCGCCGGGGCTATGGCTACACCTTC. Translation gives CASSERDRGRRGYGYTF.

This clone was detected only once. The genes are TRBV4-1 and TRBJ2-2, with a tentative D call TRBD2 (5 bases). The germline V gene has CDR1 MGHRA and CDR2 YSYEKL. The CDR3 is 15 amino acids. V lost 1 base and J 5 bases, leaving 11 bases between the germline ends. This chain's CDR3 is CASSQVLLATGELFF. The DNA of the CDR3 is TGCGCCAGCAGCCAAGTCTTGCTAGCTACCGGGGAGCTGTTTTTT.

J is TRBJ1-1 and V is TRBV7-9, with 7 bases that match TRBD1. The CDR3 is 15 residues long. The V segment lost 2 bases and the J segment 2 bases; nucleotides outside the gene matches: 5. From germline, CDR1 is SEHNR and CDR2 FQNEAQ (reference sequence). CDR3 nucleotide sequence: TGTGCCAGCAGCTTACCGGGACAGATAAACACTGAAGCTTTCTTT. Translated: CASSLPGQINTEAFF.

This chain joins TRBV4-2 and TRBJ2-7, with D perhaps TRBD2 (7 bases). The CDR3 length is 19 residues. V lost 0 bases to trimming and J lost 2 bases, with 23 bases between them. Germline CDR1 and CDR2: LGHNA and YNFKEQ. CDR3 sequence: CASSQDTSGDTTWAYEQYF. The CDR3 bases are TGTGCCAGCAGCCAAGATACCAGCGGGGACACTACCTGGGCCTACGAGCAGTACTTC.

The V gene is TRBV5-4, the J gene TRBJ2-7, with TRBD2 matching over 9 bases. The germline gives CDR1 SGHNT, CDR2 YYREEE (reference sequence). The CDR3 spans 15 residues. The J segment lost 3 bases and the V segment lost 0 bases, leaving 4 bases of the junction unmatched. CDR3 sequence (DNA): TGTGCCAGCAGCTTGGTAGCGGGGGACATCTACGAGCAGTACTTC. Its translation is CASSLVAGDIYEQYF. The full variable domain, completed using reference TRBV5-4 and TRBJ2-7, is ETGVTQSPTHLIKTRGQQVTLRCSSQSGHNTVSWYQQALGQGPQFIFQYYREEENGRGNFPPRFSGLQFPNYSSELNVNALELDDSALYLCASSLVAGDIYEQYFGPGTRLTVT.

This rearrangement joins TRBV29-1 to TRBJ2-7, with a weak D call TRBD2 (6 bases). Trimming shortened V by 3 bases and J by 2 bases, and 14 bases separated the two germline ends. Germline V CDR1 and CDR2: SQVTM, ANQGSEA. The CDR3 consists of 14 residues. The CDR3 loop is CSVDTGGGPYEQYF. The CDR3 region has the DNA TGCAGCGTTGATACCGGGGGTGGACCCTACGAGCAGTACTTC.

This clone has a handful of counts. The chain employs TRBV24-1 and TRBJ1-2, with no clear D. The CDR3 covers 16 residues. V lost 7 bases to trimming and J lost 6 bases, with 23 bases between them. Germline assignment: CDR1 KGHDR and CDR2 SFDVKD. This chain's CDR3 is CATSRADGRAGDGYTF. The CDR3 DNA sequence: TGTGCCACCAGCCGAGCCGACGGACGCGCAGGAGATGGCTACACCTTC.

This clone has a handful of counts. The chain links TRBV7-2 to TRBJ1-6; a possible D gene is TRBD1 (6 bases). The CDR3 covers 15 residues. Between the trimmed V and J ends, which lost 2 bases and 1 base, there was a span of 6 bases. Germline assignment: CDR1 SGHTA and CDR2 FQGNSA. CDR3 in amino acids: CASSLRGSYNSPLHF. The CDR3 region has the DNA TGTGCCAGCAGCTTAAGGGGGTCCTATAATTCACCCCTCCACTTT.

The chain links TRBV6-2 or TRBV6-3 to TRBJ2-7; TRBD1 aligns across 8 bases. Germline loops: CDR1 MNHEY, CDR2 SVGEGT. V dropped 0 bases and J dropped 3; count of bases not matched to a gene: 7. The CDR3 has 16 residues. CDR3 coding DNA: TGTGCCAGCAGTTACTCGATATCAGGGACAGGCTACGAGCAGTACTTC. It codes for CASSYSISGTGYEQYF.